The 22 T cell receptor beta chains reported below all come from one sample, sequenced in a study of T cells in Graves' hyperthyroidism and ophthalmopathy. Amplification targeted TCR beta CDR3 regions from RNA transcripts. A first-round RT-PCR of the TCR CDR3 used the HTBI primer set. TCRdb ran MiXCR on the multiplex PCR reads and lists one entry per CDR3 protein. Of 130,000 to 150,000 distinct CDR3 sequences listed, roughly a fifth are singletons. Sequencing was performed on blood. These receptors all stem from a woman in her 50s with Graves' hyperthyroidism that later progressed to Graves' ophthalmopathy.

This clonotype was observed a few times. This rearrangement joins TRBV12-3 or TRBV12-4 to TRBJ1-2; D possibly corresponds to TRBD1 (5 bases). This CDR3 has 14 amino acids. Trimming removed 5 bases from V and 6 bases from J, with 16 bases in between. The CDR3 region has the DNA TGTGCCAGCAGTGTAGGGACCGCCGCTGATGGCTACACCTTC. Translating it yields CASSVGTAADGYTF.

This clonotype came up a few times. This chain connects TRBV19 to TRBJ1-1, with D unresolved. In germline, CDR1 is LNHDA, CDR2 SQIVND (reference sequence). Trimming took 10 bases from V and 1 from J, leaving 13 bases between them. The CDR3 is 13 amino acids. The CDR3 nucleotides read TGTGCCACTAACACACGACAGAACACTGAAGCTTTCTTT. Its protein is CATNTRQNTEAFF.

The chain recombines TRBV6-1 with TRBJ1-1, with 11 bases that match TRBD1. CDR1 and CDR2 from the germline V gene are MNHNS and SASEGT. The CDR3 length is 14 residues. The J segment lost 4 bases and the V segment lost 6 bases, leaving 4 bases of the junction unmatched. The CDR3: CASRIGQGATEAFF. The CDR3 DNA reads TGTGCCAGCAGAATAGGACAGGGGGCCACTGAAGCTTTCTTT.

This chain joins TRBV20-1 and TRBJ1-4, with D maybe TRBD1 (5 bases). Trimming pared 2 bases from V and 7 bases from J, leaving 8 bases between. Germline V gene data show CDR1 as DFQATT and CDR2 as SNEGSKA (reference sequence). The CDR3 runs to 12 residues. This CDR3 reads CSARQGGEKLFF. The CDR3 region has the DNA TGCAGTGCTAGACAGGGTGGTGAAAAACTGTTTTTT.

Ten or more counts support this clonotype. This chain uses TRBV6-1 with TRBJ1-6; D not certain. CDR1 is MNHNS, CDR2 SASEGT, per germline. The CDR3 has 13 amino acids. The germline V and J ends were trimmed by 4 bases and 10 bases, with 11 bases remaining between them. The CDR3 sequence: CASSGGPKSPLHF. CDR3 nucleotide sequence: TGTGCCAGCAGTGGGGGTCCCAAATCACCCCTCCACTTT.

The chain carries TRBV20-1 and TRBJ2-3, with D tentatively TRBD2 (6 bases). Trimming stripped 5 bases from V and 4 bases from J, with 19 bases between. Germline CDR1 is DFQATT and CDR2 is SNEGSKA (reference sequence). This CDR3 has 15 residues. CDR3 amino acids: CSARPRAGRADTQYF. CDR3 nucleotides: TGCAGTGCTCGCCCCCGGGCGGGACGCGCAGATACGCAGTATTTT.

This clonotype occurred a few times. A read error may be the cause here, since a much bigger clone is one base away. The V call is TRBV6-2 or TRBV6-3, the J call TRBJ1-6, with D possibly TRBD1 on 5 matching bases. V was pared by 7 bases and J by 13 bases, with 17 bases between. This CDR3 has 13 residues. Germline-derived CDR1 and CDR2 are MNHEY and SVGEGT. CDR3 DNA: TGTGCCAGCATTGCGGGCAGGGTGATGCCCCTCCACTTT. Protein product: CASIAGRVMPLHF.

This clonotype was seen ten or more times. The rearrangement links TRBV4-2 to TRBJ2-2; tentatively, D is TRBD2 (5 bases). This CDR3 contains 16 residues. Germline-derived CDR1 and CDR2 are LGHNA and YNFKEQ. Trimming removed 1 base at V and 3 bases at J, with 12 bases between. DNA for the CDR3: TGTGCCAGCAGCCAAGGCGGGCGGGCCTACACCGGGGAGCTGTTTTTT. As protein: CASSQGGRAYTGELFF.

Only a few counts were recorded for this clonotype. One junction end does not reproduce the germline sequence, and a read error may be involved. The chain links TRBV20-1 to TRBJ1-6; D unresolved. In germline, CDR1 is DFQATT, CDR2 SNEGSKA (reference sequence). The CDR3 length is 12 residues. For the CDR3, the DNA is TGCAATGCTAGCTCTCTATCCTCACCCCTCCACTTT. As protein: CNASSLSSPLHF.

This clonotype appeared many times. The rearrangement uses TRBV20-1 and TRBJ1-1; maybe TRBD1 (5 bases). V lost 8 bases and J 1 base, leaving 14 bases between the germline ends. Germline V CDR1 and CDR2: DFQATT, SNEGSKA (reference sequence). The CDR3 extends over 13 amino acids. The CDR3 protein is CSRAGTANTEAFF. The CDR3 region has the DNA TGCAGTCGGGCCGGGACCGCGAACACTGAAGCTTTCTTT.

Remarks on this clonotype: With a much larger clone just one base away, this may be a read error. CDR3 coding DNA: TGTGCCAGCAGCTCTTGGACTAGCGGGAGTCGTGGCAATGAGCAGTACTTC. Translating gives CASSSWTSGSRGNEQYF. This chain links TRBV7-2 with TRBJ2-7; 13 positions agree with TRBD2. With 4 bases clipped from V and 7 bases from J, the junction kept 13 bases outside the gene matches. CDR1 is SGHTA, CDR2 FQGNSA, per germline. The CDR3 is 17 amino acids.

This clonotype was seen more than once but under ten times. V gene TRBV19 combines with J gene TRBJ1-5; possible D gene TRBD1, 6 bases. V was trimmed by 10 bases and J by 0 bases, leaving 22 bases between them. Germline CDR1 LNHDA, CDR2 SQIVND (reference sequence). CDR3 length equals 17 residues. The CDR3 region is CATTDRSGQYSNQPQHF. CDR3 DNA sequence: TGTGCCACAACAGACAGGTCCGGACAATATAGCAATCAGCCCCAGCATTTT.

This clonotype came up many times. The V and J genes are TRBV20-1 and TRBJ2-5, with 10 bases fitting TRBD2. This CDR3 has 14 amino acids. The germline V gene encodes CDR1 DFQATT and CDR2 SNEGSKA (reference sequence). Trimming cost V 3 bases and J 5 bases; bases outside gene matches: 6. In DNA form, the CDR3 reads TGCAGTGCTAGCCCACTAGCGGGATATGAGACCCAGTACTTC. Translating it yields CSASPLAGYETQYF.

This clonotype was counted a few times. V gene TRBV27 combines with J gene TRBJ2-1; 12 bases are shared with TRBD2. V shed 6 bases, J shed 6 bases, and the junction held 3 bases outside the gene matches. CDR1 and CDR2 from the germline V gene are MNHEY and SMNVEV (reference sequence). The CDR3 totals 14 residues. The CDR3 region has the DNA TGTGCCAGCAGGGGACTAGCGGGTGTCAATGAGCAGTTCTTC. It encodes CASRGLAGVNEQFF.

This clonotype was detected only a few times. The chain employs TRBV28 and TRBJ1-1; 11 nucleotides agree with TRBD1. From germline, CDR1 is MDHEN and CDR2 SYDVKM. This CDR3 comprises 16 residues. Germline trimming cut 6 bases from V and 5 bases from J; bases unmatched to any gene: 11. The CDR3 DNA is TGTGCCAGCAGCCACCTCGGACAGGGGGCTACTACTGAAGCTTTCTTT. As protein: CASSHLGQGATTEAFF.

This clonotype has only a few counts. DNA for the CDR3: TGTGCCAGCAGCGCCTCTGTGAGTTCCGGGGAGCTGTTTTTT. Residues: CASSASVSSGELFF. This sequence joins TRBV7-3 and TRBJ2-2; D is unresolved. The CDR3 totals 14 residues. CDR1 and CDR2 (germline): SGHTA, FQGTGA. V was shortened by 5 bases and J by 6 bases, with 13 bases between the two germline ends.

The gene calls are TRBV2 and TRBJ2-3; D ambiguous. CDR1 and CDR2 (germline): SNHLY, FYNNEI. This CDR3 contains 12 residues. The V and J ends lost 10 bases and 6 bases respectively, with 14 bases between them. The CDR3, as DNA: TGTGCCACTAGGTGGGGTACGGATACGCAGTATTTT. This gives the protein CATRWGTDTQYF.

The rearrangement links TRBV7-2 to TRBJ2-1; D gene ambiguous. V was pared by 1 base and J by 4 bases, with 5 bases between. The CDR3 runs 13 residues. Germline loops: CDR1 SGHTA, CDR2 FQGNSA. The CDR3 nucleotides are TGTGCCAGCAGCTTAGGGGATTACAATGAGCAGTTCTTC. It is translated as CASSLGDYNEQFF.

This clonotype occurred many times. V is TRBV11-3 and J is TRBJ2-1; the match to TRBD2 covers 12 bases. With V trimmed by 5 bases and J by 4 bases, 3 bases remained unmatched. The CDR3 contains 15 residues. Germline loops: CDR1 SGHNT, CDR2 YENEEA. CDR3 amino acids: CASSVGTSGYNEQFF. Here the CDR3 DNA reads TGTGCCAGCAGCGTCGGGACTAGCGGGTACAATGAGCAGTTCTTC.

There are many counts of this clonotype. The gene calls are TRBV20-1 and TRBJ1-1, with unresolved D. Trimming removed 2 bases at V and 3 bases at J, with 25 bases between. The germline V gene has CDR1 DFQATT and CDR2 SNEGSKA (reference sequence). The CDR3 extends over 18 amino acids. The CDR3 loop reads CSARIGLGSTKRDTEAFF. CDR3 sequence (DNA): TGCAGTGCTAGAATTGGTTTGGGGTCCACAAAAAGGGACACTGAAGCTTTCTTT.

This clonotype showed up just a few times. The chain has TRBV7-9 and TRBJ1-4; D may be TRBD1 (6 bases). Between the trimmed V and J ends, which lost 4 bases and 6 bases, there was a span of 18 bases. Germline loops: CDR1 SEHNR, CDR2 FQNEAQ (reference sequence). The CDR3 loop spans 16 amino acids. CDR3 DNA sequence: TGTGCCAGCAGCTCGCTGCGGGCAGGGGTGGATGAAAAACTGTTTTTT. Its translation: CASSSLRAGVDEKLFF.

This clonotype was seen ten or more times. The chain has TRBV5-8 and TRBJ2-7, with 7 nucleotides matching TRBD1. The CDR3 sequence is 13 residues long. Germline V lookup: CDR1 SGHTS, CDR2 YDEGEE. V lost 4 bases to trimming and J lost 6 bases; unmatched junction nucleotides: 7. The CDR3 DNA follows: TGTGCCAGCAGCAAAACAGGGGTTCGCGAGCAGTACTTC. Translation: CASSKTGVREQYF.